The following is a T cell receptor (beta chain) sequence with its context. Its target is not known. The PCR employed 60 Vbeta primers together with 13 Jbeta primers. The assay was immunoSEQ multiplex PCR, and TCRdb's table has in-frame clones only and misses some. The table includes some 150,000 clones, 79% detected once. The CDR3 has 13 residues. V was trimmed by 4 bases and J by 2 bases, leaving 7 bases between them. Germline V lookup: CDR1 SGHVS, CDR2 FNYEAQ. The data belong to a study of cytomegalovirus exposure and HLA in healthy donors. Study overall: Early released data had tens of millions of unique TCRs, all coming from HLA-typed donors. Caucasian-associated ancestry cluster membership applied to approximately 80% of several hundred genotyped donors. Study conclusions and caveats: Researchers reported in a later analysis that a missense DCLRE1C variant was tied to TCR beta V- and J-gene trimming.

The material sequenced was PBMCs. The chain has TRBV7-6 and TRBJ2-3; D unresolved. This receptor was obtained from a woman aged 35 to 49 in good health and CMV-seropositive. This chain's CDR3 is CASSSYHTDTQYF. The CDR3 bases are TGTGCCAGCAGCTCCTATCACACAGATACGCAGTATTTT.